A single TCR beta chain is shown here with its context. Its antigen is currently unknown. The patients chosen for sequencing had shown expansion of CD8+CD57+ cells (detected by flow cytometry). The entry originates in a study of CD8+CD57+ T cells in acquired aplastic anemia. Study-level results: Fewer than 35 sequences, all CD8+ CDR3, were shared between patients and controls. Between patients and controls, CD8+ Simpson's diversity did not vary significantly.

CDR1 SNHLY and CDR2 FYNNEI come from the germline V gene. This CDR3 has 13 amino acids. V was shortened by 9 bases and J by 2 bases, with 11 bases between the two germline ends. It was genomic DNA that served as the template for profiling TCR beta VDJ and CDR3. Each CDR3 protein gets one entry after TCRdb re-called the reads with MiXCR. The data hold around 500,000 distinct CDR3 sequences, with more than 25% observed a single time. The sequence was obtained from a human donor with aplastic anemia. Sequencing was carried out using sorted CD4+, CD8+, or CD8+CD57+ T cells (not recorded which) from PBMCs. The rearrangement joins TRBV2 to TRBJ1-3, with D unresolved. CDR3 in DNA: TGTGCCAGTAAGTCCGGACCTGGAAACACCATATATTTT. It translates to CASKSGPGNTIYF.